This T cell receptor (beta chain) was found in a study of blood T cells in healthy people across ages. The CDR3 runs to 16 residues. CDR1 and CDR2 (germline): SGHNT, YENEEA. V lost 5 bases and J 4 bases, leaving 18 bases between the germline ends. The second PCR ran roughly 6 to 11 cycles with a sample-barcoded 5' primer and J-beta primers. TCRdb fed the 5' RACE reads into MiXCR, producing one record per CDR3 protein. Of some 940,000 distinct CDR3 sequences in the sample, 29% were seen once. These sequences were also reported in another study, on T cells of mothers and their children.

The clonotype comes from a woman in her 40s in good health. Sequenced input: blood. This chain links TRBV11-3 with TRBJ2-1; tentatively, D is TRBD1 (5 bases). The CDR3 loop reads CASSDRQRPYYNEQFF. In DNA form, the CDR3 reads TGTGCCAGCAGCGACAGACAGCGCCCCTATTACAATGAGCAGTTCTTC.